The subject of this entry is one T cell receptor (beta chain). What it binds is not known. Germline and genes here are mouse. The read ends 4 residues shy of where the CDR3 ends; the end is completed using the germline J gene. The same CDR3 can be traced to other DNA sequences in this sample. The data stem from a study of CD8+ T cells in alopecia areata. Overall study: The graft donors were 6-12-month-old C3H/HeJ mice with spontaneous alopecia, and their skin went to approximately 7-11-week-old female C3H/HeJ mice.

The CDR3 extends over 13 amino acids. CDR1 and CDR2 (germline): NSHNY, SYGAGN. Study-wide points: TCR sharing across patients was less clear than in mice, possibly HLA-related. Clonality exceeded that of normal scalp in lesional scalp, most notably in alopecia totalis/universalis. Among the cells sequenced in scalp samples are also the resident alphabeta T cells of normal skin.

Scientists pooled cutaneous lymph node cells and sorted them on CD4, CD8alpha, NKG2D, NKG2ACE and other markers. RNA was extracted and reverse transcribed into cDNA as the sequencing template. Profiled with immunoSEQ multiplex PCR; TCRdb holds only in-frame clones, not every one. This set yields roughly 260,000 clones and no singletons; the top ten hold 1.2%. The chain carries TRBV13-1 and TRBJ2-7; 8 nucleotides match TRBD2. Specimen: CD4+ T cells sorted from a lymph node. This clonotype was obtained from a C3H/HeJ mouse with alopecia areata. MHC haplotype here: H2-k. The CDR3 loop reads CASSELGVYEQYF. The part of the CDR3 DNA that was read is TGTGCCAGCAGTGAACTGGGGGTGTAT.